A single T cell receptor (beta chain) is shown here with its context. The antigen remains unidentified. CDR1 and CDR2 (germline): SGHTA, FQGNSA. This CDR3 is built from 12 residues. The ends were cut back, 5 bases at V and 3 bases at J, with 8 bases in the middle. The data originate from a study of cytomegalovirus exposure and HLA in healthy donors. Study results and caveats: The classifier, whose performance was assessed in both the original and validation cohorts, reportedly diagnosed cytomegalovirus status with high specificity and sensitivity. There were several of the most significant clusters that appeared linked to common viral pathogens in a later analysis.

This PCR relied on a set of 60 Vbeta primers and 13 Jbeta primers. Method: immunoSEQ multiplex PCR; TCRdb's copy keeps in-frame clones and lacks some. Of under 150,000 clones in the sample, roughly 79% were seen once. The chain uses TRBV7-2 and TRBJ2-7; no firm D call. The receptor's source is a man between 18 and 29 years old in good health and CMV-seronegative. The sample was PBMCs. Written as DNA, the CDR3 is TGTGCCAGCAGCGCCAGTTTCTACGAGCAGTACTTC. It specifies CASSASFYEQYF.